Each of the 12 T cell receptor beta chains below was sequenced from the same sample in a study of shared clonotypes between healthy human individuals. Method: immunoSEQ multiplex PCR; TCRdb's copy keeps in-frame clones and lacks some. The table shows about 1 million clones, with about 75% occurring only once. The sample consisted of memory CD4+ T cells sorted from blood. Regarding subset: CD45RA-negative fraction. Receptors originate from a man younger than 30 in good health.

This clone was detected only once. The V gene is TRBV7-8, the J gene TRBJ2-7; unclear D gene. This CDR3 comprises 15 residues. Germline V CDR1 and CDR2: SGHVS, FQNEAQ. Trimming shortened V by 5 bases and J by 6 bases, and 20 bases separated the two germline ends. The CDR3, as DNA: TGTGCCAGCAGCCCACCGAAGACCGCATTATCCGAGCAGTACTTC. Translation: CASSPPKTALSEQYF.

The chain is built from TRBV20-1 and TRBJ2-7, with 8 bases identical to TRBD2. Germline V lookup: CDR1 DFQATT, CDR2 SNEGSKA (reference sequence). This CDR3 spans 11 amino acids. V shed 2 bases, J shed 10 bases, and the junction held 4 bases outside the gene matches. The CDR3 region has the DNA TGCAGTGCTAGAAGCGGGAGTAATCAGTACTTC. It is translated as CSARSGSNQYF.

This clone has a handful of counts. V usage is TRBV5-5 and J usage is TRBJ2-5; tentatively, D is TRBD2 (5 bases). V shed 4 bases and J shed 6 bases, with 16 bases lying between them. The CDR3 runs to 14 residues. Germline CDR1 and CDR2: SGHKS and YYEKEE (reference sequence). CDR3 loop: CASSGSALGQTQYF. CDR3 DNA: TGTGCCAGCAGCGGTAGCGCCCTCGGACAGACCCAGTACTTC.

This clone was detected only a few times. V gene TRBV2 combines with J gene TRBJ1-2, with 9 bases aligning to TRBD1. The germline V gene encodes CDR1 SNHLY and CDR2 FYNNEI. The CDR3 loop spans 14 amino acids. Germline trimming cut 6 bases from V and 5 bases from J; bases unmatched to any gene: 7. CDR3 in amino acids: CASRSGTGSYGYTF. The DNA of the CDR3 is TGTGCCAGCAGATCCGGGACAGGGTCTTATGGCTACACCTTC. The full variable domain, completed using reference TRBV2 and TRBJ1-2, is EPEVTQTPSHQVTQMGQEVILRCVPISNHLYFYWYRQILGQKVEFLVSFYNNEISEKSEIFDDQFSVERPDGSNFTLKIRSTKLEDSAMYFCASRSGTGSYGYTFGSGTRLTVV.

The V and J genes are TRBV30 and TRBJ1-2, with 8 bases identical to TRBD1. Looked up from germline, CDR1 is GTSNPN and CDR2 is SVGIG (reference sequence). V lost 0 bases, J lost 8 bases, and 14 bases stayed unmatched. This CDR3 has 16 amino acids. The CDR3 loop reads CAWSVDPQGAGGGYTF. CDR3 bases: TGTGCCTGGAGTGTTGACCCCCAGGGGGCCGGAGGCGGCTACACCTTC.

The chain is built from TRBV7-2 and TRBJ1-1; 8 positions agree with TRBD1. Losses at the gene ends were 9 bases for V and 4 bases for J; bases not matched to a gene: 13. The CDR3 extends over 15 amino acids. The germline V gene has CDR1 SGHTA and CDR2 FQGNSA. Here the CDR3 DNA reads TGTGCCAGTAGTGGCAGGGGGCTCTCGGGCACTGAAGCTTTCTTT. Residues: CASSGRGLSGTEAFF.

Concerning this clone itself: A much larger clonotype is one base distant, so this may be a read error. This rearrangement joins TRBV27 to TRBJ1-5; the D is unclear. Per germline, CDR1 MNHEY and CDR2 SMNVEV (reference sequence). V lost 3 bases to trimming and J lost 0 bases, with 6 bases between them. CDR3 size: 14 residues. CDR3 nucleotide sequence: TGTGCCAGCAGTTTCGGTTATAGCAATCAGCCCCAGCATTTT. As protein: CASSFGYSNQPQHF.

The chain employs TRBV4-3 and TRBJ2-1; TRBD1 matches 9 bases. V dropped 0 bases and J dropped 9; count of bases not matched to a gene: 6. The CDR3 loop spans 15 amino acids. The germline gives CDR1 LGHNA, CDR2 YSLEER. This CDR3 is CASSQDGTGFGEQFF. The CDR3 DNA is TGCGCCAGCAGCCAAGATGGGACAGGGTTTGGTGAGCAGTTCTTC.

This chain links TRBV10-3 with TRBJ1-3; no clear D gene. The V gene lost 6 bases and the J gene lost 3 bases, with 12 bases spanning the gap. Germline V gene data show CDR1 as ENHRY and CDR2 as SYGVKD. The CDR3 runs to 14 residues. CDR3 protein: CAISGLGNGNTIYF. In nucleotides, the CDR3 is TGTGCCATCAGCGGGCTGGGTAATGGAAACACCATATATTTT.

DNA of the CDR3: TGTGCCAGCAGCTTAGGTGGGCTAGCGGGATCCTACGAGCAGTACTTC. Translated, it gives CASSLGGLAGSYEQYF. The chain joins TRBV7-9 to TRBJ2-7; TRBD2 matches 9 bases. Germline lookup yields CDR1 SEHNR and CDR2 FQNEAQ (reference sequence). CDR3 length equals 16 residues. The V segment lost 1 base and the J segment 1 base; nucleotides outside the gene matches: 5.

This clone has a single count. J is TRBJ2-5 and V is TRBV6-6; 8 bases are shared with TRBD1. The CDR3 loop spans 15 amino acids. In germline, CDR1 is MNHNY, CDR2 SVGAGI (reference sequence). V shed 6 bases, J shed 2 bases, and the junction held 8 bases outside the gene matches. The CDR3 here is CASSLRGQGQETQYF. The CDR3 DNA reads TGTGCCAGCAGCCTTAGAGGACAGGGACAAGAGACCCAGTACTTC.

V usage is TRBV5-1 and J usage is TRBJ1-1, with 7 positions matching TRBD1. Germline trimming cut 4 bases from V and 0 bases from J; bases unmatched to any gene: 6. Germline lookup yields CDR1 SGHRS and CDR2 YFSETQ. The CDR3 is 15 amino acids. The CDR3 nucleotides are TGCGCCAGCAGCCCAAGGGACAGCGTGAACACTGAAGCTTTCTTT. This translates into CASSPRDSVNTEAFF.